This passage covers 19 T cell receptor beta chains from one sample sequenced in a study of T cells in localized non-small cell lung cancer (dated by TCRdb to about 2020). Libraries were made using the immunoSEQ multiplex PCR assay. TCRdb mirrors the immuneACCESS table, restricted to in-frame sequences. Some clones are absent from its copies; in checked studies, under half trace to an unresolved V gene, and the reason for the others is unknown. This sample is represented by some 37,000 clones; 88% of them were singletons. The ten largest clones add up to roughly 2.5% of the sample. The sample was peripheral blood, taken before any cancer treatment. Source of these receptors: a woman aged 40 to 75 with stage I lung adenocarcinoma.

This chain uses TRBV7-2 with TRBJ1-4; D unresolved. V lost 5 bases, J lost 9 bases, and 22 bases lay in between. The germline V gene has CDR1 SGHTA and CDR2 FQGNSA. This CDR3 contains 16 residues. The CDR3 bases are TGTGCCAGCAGCCCCCAGCCCCAACCGGGAGCTCAAAAACTGTTTTTT. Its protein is CASSPQPQPGAQKLFF.

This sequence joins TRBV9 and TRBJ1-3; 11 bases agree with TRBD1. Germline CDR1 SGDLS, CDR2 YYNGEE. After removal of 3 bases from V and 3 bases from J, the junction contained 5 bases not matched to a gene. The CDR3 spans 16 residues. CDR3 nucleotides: TGTGCCAGCAGCGGACGGACAGGGGGCTATGGAAACACCATATATTTT. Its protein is CASSGRTGGYGNTIYF. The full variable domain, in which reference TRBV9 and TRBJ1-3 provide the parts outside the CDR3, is DSGVTQTPKHLITATGQRVTLRCSPRSGDLSVYWYQQSLDQGLQFLIQYYNGEERAKGNILERFSAQQFPDLHSELNLSSLELGDSALYFCASSGRTGGYGNTIYFGEGSWLTVV.

The CDR3 region has the DNA TGTGCCAGCAGCTCGTCATACGAGCAGTACTTC. Amino acid sequence: CASSSSYEQYF. This rearrangement joins TRBV11-2 to TRBJ2-7, with D hard to call. This CDR3 is 11 amino acids long. Looked up from germline, CDR1 is SGHAT and CDR2 is FQNNGV. Deletions cut 4 bases from V and 4 bases from J, with 5 bases between. The whole variable domain, remainder taken from reference TRBV11-2 and TRBJ2-7, is EAGVAQSPRYKIIEKRQSVAFWCNPISGHATLYWYQQILGQGPKLLIQFQNNGVVDDSQLPKDRFSAERLKGVDSTLKIQPAKLEDSAVYLCASSSSYEQYFGPGTRLTVT.

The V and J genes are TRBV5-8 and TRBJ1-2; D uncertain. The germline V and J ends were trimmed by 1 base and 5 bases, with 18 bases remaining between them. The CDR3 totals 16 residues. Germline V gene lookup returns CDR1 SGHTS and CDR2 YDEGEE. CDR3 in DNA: TGTGCCAGCAGCTTGAGTGCTGACGGGTCGCGGTATGGCTACACCTTC. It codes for CASSLSADGSRYGYTF.

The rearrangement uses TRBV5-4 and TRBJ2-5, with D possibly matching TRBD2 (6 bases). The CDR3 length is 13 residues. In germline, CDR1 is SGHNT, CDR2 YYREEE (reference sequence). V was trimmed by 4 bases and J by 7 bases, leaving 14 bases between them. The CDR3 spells CASSLDGGGTQYF. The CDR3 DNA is TGTGCCAGCAGCCTGGACGGGGGTGGGACCCAGTACTTC.

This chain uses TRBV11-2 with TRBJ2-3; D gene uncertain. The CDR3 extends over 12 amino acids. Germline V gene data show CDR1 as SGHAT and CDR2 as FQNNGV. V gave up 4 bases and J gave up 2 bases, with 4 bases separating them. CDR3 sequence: CASSSFTDTQYF. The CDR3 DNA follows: TGTGCCAGCAGCTCCTTCACAGATACGCAGTATTTT. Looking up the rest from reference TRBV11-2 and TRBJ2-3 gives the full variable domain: EAGVAQSPRYKIIEKRQSVAFWCNPISGHATLYWYQQILGQGPKLLIQFQNNGVVDDSQLPKDRFSAERLKGVDSTLKIQPAKLEDSAVYLCASSSFTDTQYFGPGTRLTVL.

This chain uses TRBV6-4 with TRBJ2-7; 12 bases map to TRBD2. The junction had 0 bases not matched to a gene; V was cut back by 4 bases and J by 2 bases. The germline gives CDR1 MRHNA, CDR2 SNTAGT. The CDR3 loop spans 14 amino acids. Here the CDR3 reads CASSGLAGAYEQYF. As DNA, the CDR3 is TGTGCCAGCAGTGGACTAGCGGGAGCCTACGAGCAGTACTTC.

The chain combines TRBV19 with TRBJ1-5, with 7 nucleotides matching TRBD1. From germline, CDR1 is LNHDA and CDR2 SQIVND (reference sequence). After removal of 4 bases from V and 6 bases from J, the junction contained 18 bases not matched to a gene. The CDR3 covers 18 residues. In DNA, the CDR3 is TGTGCCAGTAGTAAAGGCCCTATGACAGGGAAAAGCGGTCAGCCCCAGCATTTT. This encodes CASSKGPMTGKSGQPQHF.

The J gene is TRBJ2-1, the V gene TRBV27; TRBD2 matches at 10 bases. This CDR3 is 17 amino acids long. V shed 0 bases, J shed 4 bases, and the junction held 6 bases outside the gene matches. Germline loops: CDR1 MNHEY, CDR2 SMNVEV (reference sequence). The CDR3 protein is CASSLSPLAGVYNEQFF. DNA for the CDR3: TGTGCCAGCAGTTTATCTCCCCTAGCGGGAGTTTACAATGAGCAGTTCTTC.

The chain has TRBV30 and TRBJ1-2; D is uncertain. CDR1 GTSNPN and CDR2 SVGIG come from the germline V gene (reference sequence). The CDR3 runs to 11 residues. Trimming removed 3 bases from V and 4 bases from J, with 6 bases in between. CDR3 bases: TGTGCCTGGAGCTGGGGCTATGGCTACACCTTC. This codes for CAWSWGYGYTF. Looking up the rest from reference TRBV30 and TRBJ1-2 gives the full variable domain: SQTIHQWPATLVQPVGSPLSLECTVEGTSNPNLYWYRQAAGRGLQLLFYSVGIGQISSEVPQNLSASRPQDRQFILSSKKLLLSDSGFYLCAWSWGYGYTFGSGTRLTVV.

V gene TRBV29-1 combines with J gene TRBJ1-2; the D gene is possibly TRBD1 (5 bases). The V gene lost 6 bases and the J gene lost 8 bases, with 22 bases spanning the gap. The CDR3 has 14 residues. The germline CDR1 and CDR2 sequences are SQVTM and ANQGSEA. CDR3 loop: CSVPPGVNFGGYTF. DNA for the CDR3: TGCAGCGTCCCGCCGGGGGTCAACTTTGGCGGCTACACCTTC.

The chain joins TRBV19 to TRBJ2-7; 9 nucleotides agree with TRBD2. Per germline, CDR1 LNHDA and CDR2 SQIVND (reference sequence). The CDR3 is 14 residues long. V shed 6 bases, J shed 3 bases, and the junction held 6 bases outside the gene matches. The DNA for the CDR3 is TGTGCCAGTAGGGCTAGCGGGATTCTCTACGAGCAGTACTTC. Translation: CASRASGILYEQYF.

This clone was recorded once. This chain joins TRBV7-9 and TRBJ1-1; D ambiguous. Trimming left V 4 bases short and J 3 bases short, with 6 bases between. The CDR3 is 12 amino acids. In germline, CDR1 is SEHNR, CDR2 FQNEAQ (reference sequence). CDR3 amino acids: CASSSPHTEAFF. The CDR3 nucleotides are TGTGCCAGCAGCTCCCCGCACACTGAAGCTTTCTTT.

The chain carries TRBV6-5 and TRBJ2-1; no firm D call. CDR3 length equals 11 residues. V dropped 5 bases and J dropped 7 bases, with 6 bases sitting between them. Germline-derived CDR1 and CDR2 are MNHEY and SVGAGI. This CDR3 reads CASSDRNEQFF. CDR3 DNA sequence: TGTGCCAGCAGTGACCGGAATGAGCAGTTCTTC.

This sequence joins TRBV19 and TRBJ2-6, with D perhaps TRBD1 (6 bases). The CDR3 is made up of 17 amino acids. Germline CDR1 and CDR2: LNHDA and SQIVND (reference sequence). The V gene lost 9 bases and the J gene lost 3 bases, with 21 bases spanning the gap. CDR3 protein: CASLRQAGWVGANVLTF. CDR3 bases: TGTGCCAGCCTTAGACAGGCTGGATGGGTTGGGGCCAACGTCCTGACTTTC.

Here the CDR3 reads CASSHRASYSNQPQHF. CDR3 nucleotides: TGTGCCAGTAGCCATCGGGCGTCTTATAGCAATCAGCCCCAGCATTTT. The V gene is TRBV19, the J gene TRBJ1-5; D unclear. This CDR3 spans 16 amino acids. CDR1 and CDR2 (germline): LNHDA, SQIVND (reference sequence). V was pared by 6 bases and J by 0 bases, with 15 bases between.

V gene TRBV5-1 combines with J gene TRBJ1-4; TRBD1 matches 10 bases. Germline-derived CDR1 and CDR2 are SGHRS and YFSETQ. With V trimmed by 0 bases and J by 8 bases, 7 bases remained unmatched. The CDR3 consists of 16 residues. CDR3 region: CASSLALGQGGEKLFF. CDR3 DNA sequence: TGCGCCAGCAGCTTGGCCCTCGGACAGGGGGGAGAAAAACTGTTTTTT.

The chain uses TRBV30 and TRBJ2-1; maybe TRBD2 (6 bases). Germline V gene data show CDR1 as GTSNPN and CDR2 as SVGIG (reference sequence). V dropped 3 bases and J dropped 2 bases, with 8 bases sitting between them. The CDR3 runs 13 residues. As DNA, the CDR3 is TGTGCCTGGAGCGGGGGACCCTACAATGAGCAGTTCTTC. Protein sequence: CAWSGGPYNEQFF.

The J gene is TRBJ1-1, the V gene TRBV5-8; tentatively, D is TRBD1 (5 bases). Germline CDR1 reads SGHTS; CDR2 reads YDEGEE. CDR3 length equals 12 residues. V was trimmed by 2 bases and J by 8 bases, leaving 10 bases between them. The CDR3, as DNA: TGTGCCAGCAGCTTTCTCAGGGACGAAGCTTTCTTT. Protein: CASSFLRDEAFF.